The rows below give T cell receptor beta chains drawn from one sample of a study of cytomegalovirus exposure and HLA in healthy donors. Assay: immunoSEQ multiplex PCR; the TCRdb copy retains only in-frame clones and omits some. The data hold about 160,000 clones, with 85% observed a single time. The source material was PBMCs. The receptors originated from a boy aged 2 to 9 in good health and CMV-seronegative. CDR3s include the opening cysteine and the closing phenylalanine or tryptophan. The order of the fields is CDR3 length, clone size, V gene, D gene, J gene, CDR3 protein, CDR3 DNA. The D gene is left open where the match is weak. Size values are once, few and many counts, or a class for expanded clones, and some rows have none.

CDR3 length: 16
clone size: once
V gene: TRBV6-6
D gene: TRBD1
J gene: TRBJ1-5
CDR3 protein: CASTYGTGRKDQPQHF
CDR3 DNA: TGTGCCAGCACATACGGGACAGGGAGGAAGGATCAGCCCCAGCATTTT

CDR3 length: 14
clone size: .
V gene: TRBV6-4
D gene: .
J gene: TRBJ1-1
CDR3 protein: CARGVGGEDTEAFF
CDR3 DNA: TGTGCCAGGGGGGTGGGGGGTGAGGACACTGAAGCTTTCTTT

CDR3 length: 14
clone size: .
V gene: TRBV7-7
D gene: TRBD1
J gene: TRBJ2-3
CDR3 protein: CASSDEGGSDTQYF
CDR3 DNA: TGTGCCAGCAGCGATGAAGGGGGCTCAGATACGCAGTATTTT

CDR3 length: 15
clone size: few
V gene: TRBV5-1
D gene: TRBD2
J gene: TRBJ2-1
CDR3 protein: CASSHLAEIYNEQFF
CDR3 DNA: TGCGCCAGCAGCCACCTAGCGGAAATTTACAATGAGCAGTTCTTC

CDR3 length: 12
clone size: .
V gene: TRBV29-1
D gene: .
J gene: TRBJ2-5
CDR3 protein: CSVERGQETQYF
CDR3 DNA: TGCAGCGTTGAAAGGGGGCAAGAGACCCAGTACTTC

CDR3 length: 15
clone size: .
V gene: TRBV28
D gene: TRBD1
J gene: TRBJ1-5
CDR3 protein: CASSFVTGGGQPQHF
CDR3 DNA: TGTGCCAGCAGTTTTGTGACAGGGGGCGGACAGCCCCAGCATTTT

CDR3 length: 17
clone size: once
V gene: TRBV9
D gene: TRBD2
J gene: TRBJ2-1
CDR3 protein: CASSAGLAGGPENEQFF
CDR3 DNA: TGTGCCAGCAGCGCGGGACTAGCGGGAGGGCCAGAAAATGAGCAGTTCTTC

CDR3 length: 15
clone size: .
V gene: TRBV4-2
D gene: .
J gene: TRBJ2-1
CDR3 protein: CASSQGAGSVDEQFF
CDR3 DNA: TGTGCCAGCAGCCAAGGAGCCGGGAGTGTGGATGAGCAGTTCTTC

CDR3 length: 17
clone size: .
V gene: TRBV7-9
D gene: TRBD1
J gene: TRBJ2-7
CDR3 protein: CASSFVRGQPGEYEQYF
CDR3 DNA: TGTGCCAGCAGCTTCGTCAGGGGGCAACCCGGGGAATACGAGCAGTACTTC

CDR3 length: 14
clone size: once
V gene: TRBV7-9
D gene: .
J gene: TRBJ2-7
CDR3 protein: CASSPMTASYEQYF
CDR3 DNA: TGTGCCAGCAGCCCGATGACAGCGTCCTACGAGCAGTACTTC

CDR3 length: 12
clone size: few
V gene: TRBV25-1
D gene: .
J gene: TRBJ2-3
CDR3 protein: CASNGVGDTQYF
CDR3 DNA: TGTGCCAGCAACGGGGTCGGGGATACGCAGTATTTT

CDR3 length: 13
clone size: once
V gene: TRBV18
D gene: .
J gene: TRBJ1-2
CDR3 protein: CASSPVNEDGYTF
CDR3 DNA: TGTGCCAGCTCACCAGTGAATGAGGATGGCTACACCTTC

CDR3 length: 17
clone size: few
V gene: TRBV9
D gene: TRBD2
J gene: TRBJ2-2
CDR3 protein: CASSVVAGGPGTGELFF
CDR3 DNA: TGTGCCAGCAGCGTTGTAGCGGGAGGCCCGGGCACCGGGGAGCTGTTTTTT

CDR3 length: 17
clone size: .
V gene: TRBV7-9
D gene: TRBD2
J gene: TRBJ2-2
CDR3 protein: CASSPLGGRDHTGELFF
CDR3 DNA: TGTGCCAGCAGCCCCCTCGGCGGGAGGGATCACACCGGGGAGCTGTTTTTT